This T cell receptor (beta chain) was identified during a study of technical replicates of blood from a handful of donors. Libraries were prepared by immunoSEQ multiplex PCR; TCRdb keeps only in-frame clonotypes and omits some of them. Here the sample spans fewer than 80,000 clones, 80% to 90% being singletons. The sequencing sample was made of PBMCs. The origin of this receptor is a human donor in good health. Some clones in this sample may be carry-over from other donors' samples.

The CDR3 sequence is CASSPRGTTGELFF. The CDR3 DNA reads as TGCGCCAGCAGCCCCCGGGGGACCACCGGGGAGCTGTTTTTT. The chain joins TRBV5-1 to TRBJ2-2; D may be TRBD2 (6 bases). The CDR3 covers 14 residues. Trimming stripped 4 bases from V and 4 bases from J, with 11 bases between. Germline V CDR1 and CDR2: SGHRS, YFSETQ.